One sample yielded the 5 T cell receptor beta chains listed below, sequenced in a study of blood T cell repertoires in COVID-19. Sequencing was performed with immunoSEQ multiplex PCR; in TCRdb, only in-frame clones are kept and a portion is missing. Of 150,000 to 200,000 clones in the sample, roughly nine tenths were seen once. Sequencing input: PBMCs or T cells enriched from blood (not recorded which). These receptors were taken from a woman in her thirties who had recovered from COVID-19.

The rearrangement links TRBV6-2 or TRBV6-3 to TRBJ2-2, with 12 bases matching TRBD2. Germline lookup yields CDR1 MNHEY and CDR2 SVGEGT. Trimming cost V 2 bases and J 6 bases; bases outside gene matches: 1. This CDR3 comprises 15 residues. The CDR3 nucleotides are TGTGCCAGCAGTTACGGGACTAGCGGGCCCGGGGAGCTGTTTTTT. The encoded protein is CASSYGTSGPGELFF.

The chain recombines TRBV10-2 with TRBJ2-2; D may be TRBD1 (5 bases). The length of the CDR3 is 15 residues. With 0 bases removed from V and 4 bases from J, the gap between germline ends came to 9 bases. Germline V CDR1 and CDR2: WSHSY, SAAADI. The DNA of the CDR3 is TGCGCCAGCAGTGAGTCGACAGACTTCACCGGGGAGCTGTTTTTT. It codes for CASSESTDFTGELFF.

This clone appeared a single time. This sequence joins TRBV2 and TRBJ1-2, with TRBD1 identical over 7 bases. This CDR3 contains 14 residues. The J segment lost 5 bases and the V segment lost 6 bases, leaving 9 bases of the junction unmatched. CDR1 SNHLY and CDR2 FYNNEI come from the germline V gene. The CDR3 is CASRGDSSGYGYTF. The DNA for the CDR3 is TGTGCCAGCAGGGGGGACAGTTCTGGGTATGGCTACACCTTC.

J is TRBJ2-5 and V is TRBV9, with D tentatively TRBD2 (5 bases). With 2 bases removed from V and 3 bases from J, the gap between germline ends came to 8 bases. The germline V gene has CDR1 SGDLS and CDR2 YYNGEE. This CDR3 has 13 residues. CDR3 residues: CASSVSLEETQYF. The CDR3, as DNA: TGTGCCAGCAGCGTCTCACTAGAAGAGACCCAGTACTTC. The full variable domain, with the rest looked up from reference TRBV9 and TRBJ2-5, is DSGVTQTPKHLITATGQRVTLRCSPRSGDLSVYWYQQSLDQGLQFLIQYYNGEERAKGNILERFSAQQFPDLHSELNLSSLELGDSALYFCASSVSLEETQYFGPGTRLLVL.

The gene calls are TRBV4-3 and TRBJ1-5; 9 bases match TRBD1. The CDR3 totals 16 residues. The J segment lost 7 bases and the V segment lost 0 bases, leaving 7 bases of the junction unmatched. CDR1 and CDR2 (germline): LGHNA, YSLEER. The CDR3 loop reads CASSQESQGAGQPQHF. The CDR3 DNA follows: TGCGCCAGCAGCCAAGAATCACAGGGGGCCGGGCAGCCCCAGCATTTT.